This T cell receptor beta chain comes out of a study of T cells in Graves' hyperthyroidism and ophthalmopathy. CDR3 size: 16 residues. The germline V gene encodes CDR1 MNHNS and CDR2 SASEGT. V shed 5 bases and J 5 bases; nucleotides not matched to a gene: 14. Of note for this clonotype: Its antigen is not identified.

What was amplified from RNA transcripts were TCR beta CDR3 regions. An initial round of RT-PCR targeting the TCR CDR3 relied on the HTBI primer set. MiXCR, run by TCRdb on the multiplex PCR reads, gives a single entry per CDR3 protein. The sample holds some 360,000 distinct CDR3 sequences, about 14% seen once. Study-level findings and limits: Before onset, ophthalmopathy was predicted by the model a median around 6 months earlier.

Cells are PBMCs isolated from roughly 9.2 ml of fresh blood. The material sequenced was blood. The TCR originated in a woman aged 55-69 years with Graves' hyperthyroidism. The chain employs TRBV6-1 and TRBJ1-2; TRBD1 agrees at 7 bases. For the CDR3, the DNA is TGTGCCAGCAGTCTTCCGGGACAGCAACTTTGGTATGGCTACACCTTC. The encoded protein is CASSLPGQQLWYGYTF.